This T cell receptor (beta chain) is drawn from a study of siplizumab effects on memory and regulatory T cells. Germline CDR1 SGHAT, CDR2 FQNNGV. This CDR3 is built from 12 residues. With 0 bases removed from V and 7 bases from J, the gap between germline ends came to 7 bases. Produced via immunoSEQ multiplex PCR; TCRdb's table is partial and in-frame only. The sample holds 95,000 to 130,000 clones, around 94% seen once. V gene TRBV11-2 combines with J gene TRBJ2-7; the D is unclear. The sample was non-Treg CD4+ T cells sorted from blood. This clonotype originated in a human donor in good health. The CDR3 DNA reads as TGTGCCAGCAGCTTAGAGGGCTCGGAGCAGTACTTC. Protein: CASSLEGSEQYF.